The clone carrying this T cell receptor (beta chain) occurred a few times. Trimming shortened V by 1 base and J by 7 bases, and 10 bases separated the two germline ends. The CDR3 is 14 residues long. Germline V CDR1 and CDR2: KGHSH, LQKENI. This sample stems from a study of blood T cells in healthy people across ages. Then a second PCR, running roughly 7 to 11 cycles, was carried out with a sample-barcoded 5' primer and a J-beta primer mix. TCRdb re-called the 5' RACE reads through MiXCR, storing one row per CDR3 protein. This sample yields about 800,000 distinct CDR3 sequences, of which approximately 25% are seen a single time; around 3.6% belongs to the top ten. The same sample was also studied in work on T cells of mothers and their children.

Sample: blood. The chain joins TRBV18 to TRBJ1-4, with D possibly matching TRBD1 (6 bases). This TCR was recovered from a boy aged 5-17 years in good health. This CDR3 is CASSPQRTVEKLFF. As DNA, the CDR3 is TGTGCCAGCTCACCACAAAGGACAGTTGAAAAACTGTTTTTT. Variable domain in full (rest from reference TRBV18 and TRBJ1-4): NAGVMQNPRHLVRRRGQEARLRCSPMKGHSHVYWYRQLPEEGLKFMVYLQKENIIDESGMPKERFSAEFPKEGPSILRIQQVVRGDSAAYFCASSPQRTVEKLFFGSGTQLSVL.